This TCR beta chain originates from a study of blood T cell repertoires in COVID-19. Participant reports of clinical history set cohort assignment. The assay was immunoSEQ multiplex PCR, and TCRdb's table has in-frame clones only and misses some. The table includes over 150,000 clones, around 80% detected once. The CDR3 contains 15 residues. Germline lookup yields CDR1 LGHNA and CDR2 YSLEER. V was cut by 3 bases and J by 0 bases, with 8 bases left in between. Sequenced: PBMCs or T cells enriched from blood (not recorded which). This receptor was obtained from a middle-aged man who had recovered from COVID-19. J is TRBJ2-2 and V is TRBV4-3; D remains ambiguous. The chain's CDR3 is CASSHQVSNTGELFF. The CDR3 DNA follows: TGCGCCAGCAGCCATCAGGTTTCGAACACCGGGGAGCTGTTTTTT.